The rows below give T cell receptor beta chains drawn from one sample of a study of blood T cell repertoires in COVID-19. Measured with immunoSEQ multiplex PCR; TCRdb has only the in-frame clones, and not every one. The data contain roughly 75,000 clones, 80% to 90% of them singletons. The sample taken for sequencing was peripheral blood. The receptors were sampled from an older man with COVID-19, enrolled during active disease. Both conserved end residues are part of each CDR3. Each record gives: clone size, J gene, V gene, D gene, CDR3 protein, CDR3 DNA. A D gene is named only where the DNA matches it firmly. Some rows have no size entry. The others give once, few or many, or a class for an expanded clone.

. TRBJ2-7 TRBV6-5 TRBD1 CASSSGTGSYEQYF TGTGCCAGCAGTTCCGGGACAGGTTCCTACGAGCAGTACTTC
. TRBJ2-1 TRBV7-9 . CASRLGAGEGPYNEQFF TGTGCCAGCAGACTAGGAGCAGGGGAGGGTCCCTACAATGAGCAGTTCTTC
few TRBJ2-3 TRBV19 TRBD2 CASSSGGPDTQYF TGTGCCAGTTCCTCGGGGGGACCAGATACGCAGTATTTT
. TRBJ1-1 TRBV19 TRBD1 CASSSDRGRTEAFF TGTGCCAGTAGTTCCGACAGGGGGCGAACTGAAGCTTTCTTT
. TRBJ1-2 TRBV5-1 . CASRVSDYGYTF TGCGCCAGCAGGGTATCGGACTATGGCTACACCTTC
. TRBJ1-4 TRBV18 . CASSPLAAGSRREKLFF TGTGCCAGCTCACCTTTAGCCGCGGGATCGAGGAGAGAAAAACTGTTTTTT
. TRBJ1-3 TRBV6-1 . CASSFPGGNTIYF TGTGCCAGCTCCTTCCCAGGCGGAAACACCATATATTTT
. TRBJ2-1 TRBV11-2 TRBD2 CASSPSLAGGRGEQFF TGTGCCAGCAGCCCCAGCCTAGCGGGGGGGCGTGGTGAGCAGTTCTTC
. TRBJ2-2 TRBV28 . CASSRGSTGELFF TGTGCCAGCAGCCGCGGATCAACCGGGGAGCTGTTTTTT
. TRBJ1-4 TRBV3-1/TRBV3-2 TRBD1 CASSQGGTGGEKLFF TGTGCCAGCAGCCAAGGGGGGACAGGGGGCGAAAAACTGTTTTTT
. TRBJ2-1 TRBV9 TRBD2 CASSPLTSGAYNEQFF TGTGCCAGCAGCCCCTTGACTAGCGGGGCCTACAATGAGCAGTTCTTC
. TRBJ1-2 TRBV18 . CASSLQTGRNYGYTF TGTGCCAGCTCTCTTCAGACAGGCCGTAACTATGGCTACACCTTC
. TRBJ1-6 TRBV19 . CASTRTNSYNSPLHF TGTGCCAGTACTAGGACAAACTCCTATAATTCACCCCTCCACTTT
. TRBJ2-1 TRBV7-9 TRBD2 CASSPQAGGYNEQFF TGTGCCAGCAGCCCTCAAGCGGGGGGGTACAATGAGCAGTTCTTC
. TRBJ1-1 TRBV5-4 TRBD1 CASSPGQGVGTTEAFF TGTGCCAGCAGCCCGGGACAGGGTGTGGGGACCACTGAAGCTTTCTTT
few TRBJ2-7 TRBV6-4 . CASSVSREPFEQYF TGTGCCAGCAGTGTAAGTCGGGAGCCGTTCGAGCAGTACTTC
. TRBJ2-7 TRBV7-9 TRBD1 CASSFGQGEGDEQYF TGTGCCAGCAGCTTCGGACAGGGGGAAGGGGACGAGCAGTACTTC
. TRBJ1-1 TRBV11-3 . CASSPPGQGRTEAFF TGTGCCAGCAGCCCCCCTGGGCAGGGGCGGACTGAAGCTTTCTTT
. TRBJ2-3 TRBV29-1 TRBD1 CATLGQSPGDTQYF TGCGCCACCTTGGGACAGTCCCCCGGGGATACGCAGTATTTT
. TRBJ2-7 TRBV28 TRBD2 CASSAPGRGAYEQYF TGTGCCAGCAGTGCACCGGGACGGGGGGCCTACGAGCAGTACTTC
. TRBJ2-7 TRBV12-3/TRBV12-4 TRBD1 CASTQQGYEQYF TGTGCCAGCACTCAACAGGGGTACGAGCAGTACTTC
once TRBJ2-5 TRBV10-3 . CAISPSEARETQYF TGTGCCATCAGCCCGTCGGAGGCGAGGGAGACCCAGTACTTC
. TRBJ1-3 TRBV6-5 . CASSYSRSRNTIYF TGTGCCAGCAGTTACTCGAGGTCAAGAAACACCATATATTTT
. TRBJ1-1 TRBV6-5 . CASSYSNWGDTEAFF TGTGCCAGCAGTTACTCGAACTGGGGGGACACTGAAGCTTTCTTT
. TRBJ2-7 TRBV19 TRBD1 CASSISRTGTYEQYF TGTGCCAGTAGTATCTCGAGGACAGGGACCTACGAGCAGTACTTC
. TRBJ2-2 TRBV6-1 . CASSEAGGLPTGELFF TGTGCCAGCAGTGAAGCGGGGGGGCTACCGACCGGGGAGCTGTTTTTT
. TRBJ1-5 TRBV19 . CASSLTIQRTAYQPQHF TGTGCCAGTAGTTTGACAATTCAAAGGACAGCTTATCAGCCCCAGCATTTT
. TRBJ1-1 TRBV2 . CASSDPAGGSRTEAFF TGTGCCAGCAGTGACCCGGCCGGGGGGTCGAGAACTGAAGCTTTCTTT
. TRBJ1-5 TRBV19 . CASSNTGEGQHF TGTGCCAGTAGTAATACAGGTGAAGGCCAGCATTTT
. TRBJ1-5 TRBV10-3 TRBD1 CAISEDRGLGSNQPQHF TGTGCCATCAGTGAAGACAGGGGGCTGGGTAGCAATCAGCCCCAGCATTTT
. TRBJ1-3 TRBV14 TRBD1 CASSPGQPYLIYF TGTGCCAGCAGCCCGGGACAGCCCTACCTCATATATTTT
. TRBJ1-5 TRBV2 TRBD1 CASSGDRGGNQPQHF TGTGCCAGCAGTGGGGACAGGGGGGGCAATCAGCCCCAGCATTTT
. TRBJ2-6 TRBV5-8 TRBD1 CASSRQGTGANVLTF TGTGCCAGCAGCCGACAGGGGACCGGGGCCAACGTCCTGACTTTC
. TRBJ2-3 TRBV11-3 . CASSSVSTVADTQYF TGTGCCAGCAGCTCCGTTTCCACAGTGGCAGATACGCAGTATTTT
. TRBJ2-5 TRBV12-3/TRBV12-4 . CASSLNDKETQYF TGTGCCAGCAGTTTAAATGACAAAGAGACCCAGTACTTC
. TRBJ2-3 TRBV7-9 TRBD2 CASSLGLASTDTQYF TGTGCCAGCAGCTTAGGACTAGCGAGTACAGATACGCAGTATTTT
. TRBJ2-3 TRBV11-3 TRBD1 CASSPRQGGTDTQYF TGTGCCAGCAGCCCCCGACAGGGAGGCACAGATACGCAGTATTTT